Reported below is one T cell receptor beta chain. CDR1 SGHRS and CDR2 YFSETQ come from the germline V gene. V lost 7 bases and J lost 1, with 14 bases in between. The CDR3 extends over 14 amino acids. The sample belongs to a study of blood T cell repertoires in COVID-19. In the authors' methods: Cell counts per sample came from amplifying reference gene primers. Profiling relied on immunoSEQ multiplex PCR, and the TCRdb table lists in-frame clones only, not all of them. V and J calls and clone size are given by that table; D and trimming were obtained from the DNA. This table has 190,000 or so clones, roughly 83% appearing once.

Material: PBMCs or T cells enriched from blood (not recorded which). The chain combines TRBV5-1 with TRBJ1-1; the D is unclear. The source is a woman between 25 and 40 years old who had recovered from COVID-19. CDR3 residues: CASPWPGANTEAFF. CDR3 coding DNA: TGCGCCAGCCCTTGGCCAGGCGCGAACACTGAAGCTTTCTTT.